This section outlines one T cell receptor beta chain sequence together with its context. Antigen unknown. A CD45RO/CCR7/CD25/CD127/CD95/CD27 panel sorted naive, central memory, regulatory and stem cell-like memory CD4+ cells. Expressed TCRB transcripts were sequenced, since all the RNA that had been isolated was reverse transcribed. TCRdb's copy holds only in-frame clones and misses some; the assay was immunoSEQ multiplex PCR. The sample records fewer than 900,000 clones, 15% to 20% being singletons. There are 13 residues in the CDR3. V lost 4 bases and J 8 bases, leaving 12 bases between the germline ends. Per the germline V gene, CDR1 is KGHSH and CDR2 is LQKENI. This record comes from a study of beta chain features in type 1 diabetes. General study points: An over-representation of cells with high TCR expression could result from cDNA sequencing. In comparison with healthy donors, patients had naive, central memory and Treg TCRB repertoires that appeared more similar. TCRB CDR3 length was moderately but significantly reduced in all four CD4+ subsets of Type 1 diabetes patients.

Input material: naive CD4+ T cells from blood. This rearrangement joins TRBV18 to TRBJ2-1; D not certain. This clonotype was sampled from a woman between 18 and 30 years old in good health. The CDR3 spells CASSRDPQYEQFF. CDR3 bases: TGTGCCAGCTCACGGGATCCTCAGTATGAGCAGTTCTTC.